This TCR beta chain was recorded in a study of identical twins. Whole-study findings and limits: In zero-insertion analyses, partial confounding could arise from invariant MAIT and iNKT cells. With abundant cord blood beta clonotypes, insertions were fewer; memory repertoires showed no such pattern.

The V and J ends lost 0 bases and 4 bases respectively, with 16 bases between them. The germline V gene has CDR1 SGHRS and CDR2 YFSETQ. The CDR3 runs to 16 residues. TCRdb ran MiXCR on the 5' RACE reads and lists one entry per CDR3 protein. The table includes approximately 210,000 distinct CDR3 sequences, 5% to 7% detected once. This clonotype has just a few counts. Its antigen remains unknown. The same sample was also used in a study of T cells expressing NK-cell markers. From that paper: 1.0-7.0% of CD8+ T cells in about six donors belonged to dominant NKG2C+ clonotypes. It was still unclear whether expanded NKG2C+ T cell clones were HCMV specific.

The gene calls are TRBV5-1 and TRBJ1-2; no definite D call. Specimen: CD8+ T cells sorted from blood. The origin of this receptor is a woman between 18 and 29 years old in good health. DNA for the CDR3: TGCGCCAGCAGCTTGGTAAGGCCCGCCTCTACCTATGGCTACACCTTC. Translated, it gives CASSLVRPASTYGYTF.